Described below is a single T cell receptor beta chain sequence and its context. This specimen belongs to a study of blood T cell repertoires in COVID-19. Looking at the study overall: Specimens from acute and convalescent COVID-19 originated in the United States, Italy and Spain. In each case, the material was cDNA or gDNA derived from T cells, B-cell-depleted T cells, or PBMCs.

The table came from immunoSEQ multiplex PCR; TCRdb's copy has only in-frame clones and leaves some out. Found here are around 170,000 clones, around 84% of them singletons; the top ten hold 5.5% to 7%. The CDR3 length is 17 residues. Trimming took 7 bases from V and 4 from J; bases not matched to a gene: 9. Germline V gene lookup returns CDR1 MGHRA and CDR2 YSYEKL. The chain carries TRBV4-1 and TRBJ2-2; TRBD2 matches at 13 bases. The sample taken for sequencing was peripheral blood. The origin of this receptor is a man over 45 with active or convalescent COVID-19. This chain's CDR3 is CASTMTSGRPLTGELFF. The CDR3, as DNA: TGCGCCAGCACCATGACTAGCGGGAGGCCTCTCACCGGGGAGCTGTTTTTT.